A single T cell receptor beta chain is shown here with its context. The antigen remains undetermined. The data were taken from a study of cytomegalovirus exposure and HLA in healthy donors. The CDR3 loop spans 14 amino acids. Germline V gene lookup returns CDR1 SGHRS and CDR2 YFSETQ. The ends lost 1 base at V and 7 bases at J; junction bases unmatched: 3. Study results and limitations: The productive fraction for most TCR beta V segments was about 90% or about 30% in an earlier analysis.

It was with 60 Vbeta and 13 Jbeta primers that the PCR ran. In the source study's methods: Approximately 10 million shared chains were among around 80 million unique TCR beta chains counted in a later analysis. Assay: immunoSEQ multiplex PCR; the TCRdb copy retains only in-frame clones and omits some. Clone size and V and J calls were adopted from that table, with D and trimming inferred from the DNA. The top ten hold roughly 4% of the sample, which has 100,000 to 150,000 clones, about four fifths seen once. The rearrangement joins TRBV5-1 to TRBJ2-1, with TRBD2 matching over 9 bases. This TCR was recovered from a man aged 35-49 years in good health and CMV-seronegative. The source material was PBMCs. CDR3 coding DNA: TGCGCCAGCAGCTTGAGTAGCGGGGGAAATGAGCAGTTCTTC. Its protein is CASSLSSGGNEQFF.